This entry lists 2 T cell receptor beta chains sequenced from one sample in a study of metastatic and nonmetastatic thyroid tumors (dated by TCRdb to 2018 to 2020). None of the patients had been given any treatment before thyroid surgery. The method behind the library was PCR. Reads for this sample came from an Illumina HiSeq 4000. TCRdb took the public reads, trimmed them with fastp at Q25, ran MiXCR for clone calling and kept in-frame beta chains. The sample records around 36,000 clones, 25% to 30% of which are singletons. The ten top clones hold about 7.2% of the sample. The sequencing input was blood. The source of these receptors is a female donor with papillary thyroid cancer or a benign thyroid nodule (not recorded which). Some clones in this sample may be carry-over from other donors' samples.

This chain connects TRBV12-3 or TRBV12-4 to TRBJ1-1, with D uncertain. V was pared by 7 bases and J by 6 bases, with 12 bases between. The CDR3 extends over 12 amino acids. The CDR3 DNA sequence: TGTGCCAGCATCCTCGGGGTCCCTGAAGCTTTCTTT. Protein product: CASILGVPEAFF.

This clone was seen many times. The CDR3 sequence: CSVWMALYNEQFF. For the CDR3, the DNA is TGCAGCGTCTGGATGGCTCTCTACAATGAGCAGTTCTTC. The genes are TRBV29-1 and TRBJ2-1; D is ambiguous. V was clipped by 6 bases and J by 3 bases, with 12 bases between them. CDR3 size: 13 residues. Per the germline V gene, CDR1 is SQVTM and CDR2 is ANQGSEA.